Presented here are 24 T cell receptor beta chains from one specimen sequenced in a study of PD-1 blockade in mismatch repair-deficient tumors. Generated by immunoSEQ multiplex PCR, the TCRdb table keeps only in-frame clones and is missing some. The repertoire has 60,000 to 75,000 clones, approximately 90% of them found once; the top ten carry 11% to 15%. The sequencing here drew on peripheral blood, taken 52 weeks after starting pembrolizumab. The receptors stem from an adult with mismatch repair-deficient cancer.

The V and J genes are TRBV27 and TRBJ1-5; D unresolved. Germline CDR1 MNHEY, CDR2 SMNVEV (reference sequence). This CDR3 region has 13 residues. Trimming removed 2 bases from V and 6 bases from J, with 8 bases in between. The CDR3 region has the DNA TGTGCCAGCAGTTTAACCGTTGCTCAGCCCCAGCATTTT. Residues: CASSLTVAQPQHF.

The rearrangement links TRBV4-1 to TRBJ2-5, with D perhaps TRBD2 (5 bases). The CDR3 length is 14 residues. Germline CDR1 is MGHRA and CDR2 is YSYEKL. V dropped 4 bases and J dropped 2 bases, with 11 bases sitting between them. CDR3 nucleotide sequence: TGCGCCAGCAGCCTACCAGGAGGTCAAGAGACCCAGTACTTC. Its protein is CASSLPGGQETQYF.

This chain uses TRBV27 with TRBJ1-1, with TRBD1 matching 9 bases. The length of the CDR3 is 13 residues. The V gene end was trimmed by 6 bases and the J gene end by 1 base; junction bases not matched to a gene: 0. The germline V gene has CDR1 MNHEY and CDR2 SMNVEV (reference sequence). The CDR3 here is CASRGQGNTEAFF. The CDR3 DNA is TGTGCCAGCAGGGGACAGGGGAACACTGAAGCTTTCTTT.

This clone showed up just once. The chain joins TRBV18 to TRBJ2-2; D may match TRBD1 or TRBD2 (5 bases each). Trimming took 3 bases from V and 4 from J, leaving 9 bases between them. CDR1 KGHSH and CDR2 LQKENI come from the germline V gene. This CDR3 is built from 14 residues. CDR3 sequence reads: CASSPGETTGELFF. The CDR3 bases are TGTGCCAGCTCACCGGGGGAGACCACCGGGGAGCTGTTTTTT.

This clone was counted between two and nine times. The chain couples TRBV12-5 to TRBJ1-2; TRBD1 is a possible D gene (6 bases). V was pared by 5 bases and J by 5 bases, with 12 bases between. The CDR3 has 13 residues. Germline-derived CDR1 and CDR2 are LGHNT and FRNRAP. The CDR3 loop reads CASGTYREYGYTF. The CDR3 bases are TGTGCTAGTGGTACATACAGGGAATATGGCTACACCTTC.

This clone has a handful of counts. This rearrangement joins TRBV27 to TRBJ2-7; 10 bases fit TRBD1. The CDR3 has 14 residues. Germline loops: CDR1 MNHEY, CDR2 SMNVEV (reference sequence). Trimming took 6 bases from V and 2 from J; bases not matched to a gene: 4. CDR3 protein: CASRGTGVAYEQYF. The CDR3 region has the DNA TGTGCCAGCAGAGGGACAGGGGTCGCCTACGAGCAGTACTTC.

The chain recombines TRBV14 with TRBJ2-2, with D possibly being TRBD2 (6 bases). From germline, CDR1 is SGHDN and CDR2 FVKESK. V lost 3 bases, J lost 5 bases, and 7 bases lay in between. The CDR3 contains 13 residues. The CDR3 region is CASSQRGTGELFF. CDR3 in DNA: TGTGCCAGCAGCCAGCGGGGAACCGGGGAGCTGTTTTTT.

This rearrangement joins TRBV11-2 to TRBJ2-1, with D perhaps TRBD1 (6 bases). CDR3 length equals 17 residues. The V gene's germline CDR1 is SGHAT and CDR2 FQNNGV. Deletions cut 5 bases from V and 2 bases from J, with 19 bases between. In nucleotides, the CDR3 is TGTGCCAGCAGCCTAGTTCAGGGGCCAGCCCCCTACAATGAGCAGTTCTTC. Amino acid sequence: CASSLVQGPAPYNEQFF.

The J gene is TRBJ1-4, the V gene TRBV7-9; the D gene is possibly TRBD1 (5 bases). This CDR3 region has 16 residues. V was trimmed by 1 base and J by 6 bases, leaving 15 bases between them. Germline CDR1 is SEHNR and CDR2 is FQNEAQ (reference sequence). Here the CDR3 DNA reads TGTGCCAGCAGCTTAGAGTGGGGAAGGGGAGATGAAAAACTGTTTTTT. This sequence encodes CASSLEWGRGDEKLFF.

V gene TRBV7-2 combines with J gene TRBJ2-7, with 8 positions matching TRBD2. The junction had 6 bases not matched to a gene; V was cut back by 5 bases and J by 3 bases. Germline CDR1 and CDR2: SGHTA and FQGNSA. The CDR3 is made up of 14 amino acids. The CDR3 bases are TGTGCCAGCAGCCCTAGCGGGTCGTTCTACGAGCAGTACTTC. Its protein is CASSPSGSFYEQYF.

CDR3: CASSELTGVQETQYF. As DNA, the CDR3 is TGTGCCAGCAGTGAGCTGACAGGGGTGCAAGAGACCCAGTACTTC. The V and J genes are TRBV9 and TRBJ2-5; 8 nucleotides agree with TRBD1. The germline gives CDR1 SGDLS, CDR2 YYNGEE. V gave up 5 bases and J gave up 2 bases; unmatched junction bases: 8. The CDR3 runs 15 residues.

The chain joins TRBV10-1 to TRBJ1-1; D is undetermined. The CDR3 has 12 residues. Trimming pared 4 bases from V and 3 bases from J, leaving 6 bases between. CDR1 and CDR2 (germline): WNHNN, SYGVQD (reference sequence). The CDR3 sequence is CASSARDTEAFF. Here the CDR3 DNA reads TGCGCCAGCAGTGCCCGGGACACTGAAGCTTTCTTT.

The V and J genes are TRBV5-6 and TRBJ2-7; D not certain. The CDR3 contains 11 residues. V lost 3 bases, J lost 10 bases, and 11 bases lay in between. Per the germline V gene, CDR1 is SGHDT and CDR2 is YYEEEE. In nucleotides, the CDR3 is TGTGCCAGCAGCTCCGGACCGAAACAGTACTTC. It encodes CASSSGPKQYF.

The rearrangement links TRBV10-2 to TRBJ2-3; D may be TRBD1 (5 bases). CDR1 and CDR2 (germline): WSHSY, SAAADI. The CDR3 loop spans 14 amino acids. V gave up 3 bases and J gave up 4 bases, with 11 bases separating them. CDR3 coding DNA: TGCGCCAGCAGTGAACCAGGGTGGTCAGATACGCAGTATTTT. Translation: CASSEPGWSDTQYF.

V usage is TRBV10-2 and J usage is TRBJ1-2; D unresolved. CDR3 length equals 13 residues. Per germline, CDR1 WSHSY and CDR2 SAAADI. With 3 bases removed from V and 7 bases from J, the gap between germline ends came to 12 bases. DNA of the CDR3: TGCGCCAGCAGTGACTTGGAGGGCTCTGGCTACACCTTC. The encoded protein is CASSDLEGSGYTF.

The V call is TRBV7-3, the J call TRBJ2-7, with a tentative D call TRBD1 (5 bases). This CDR3 comprises 13 residues. The germline V gene has CDR1 SGHTA and CDR2 FQGTGA. The V end was cut by 4 bases, the J end by 2 bases, with 9 bases between. The CDR3 region is CASSSGIPYEQYF. In nucleotides, the CDR3 is TGTGCCAGCAGCTCAGGGATCCCCTACGAGCAGTACTTC.

This clone came up once. The chain couples TRBV7-9 to TRBJ2-5; D is perhaps TRBD2 (5 bases). CDR3 length: 15 residues. V was shortened by 4 bases and J by 1 base, with 13 bases between the two germline ends. Germline CDR1 and CDR2: SEHNR and FQNEAQ (reference sequence). CDR3 DNA: TGTGCCAGCAGCTCCCGTTGGCGGGCCCAAGAGACCCAGTACTTC. Translating it yields CASSSRWRAQETQYF.

V and J are TRBV27 and TRBJ1-2, with D possibly TRBD1 on 5 matching bases. V lost 3 bases to trimming and J lost 4 bases, with 12 bases between them. The CDR3 runs to 14 residues. Germline CDR1 reads MNHEY; CDR2 reads SMNVEV (reference sequence). CDR3 DNA sequence: TGTGCCAGCAGTTTGGGGGGTATGCCCTATGGCTACACCTTC. This gives the protein CASSLGGMPYGYTF.

The chain is built from TRBV7-6 and TRBJ1-2; the D gene is possibly TRBD1 (5 bases). V lost 4 bases and J lost 1, with 13 bases in between. This CDR3 contains 15 residues. Looked up from germline, CDR1 is SGHVS and CDR2 is FNYEAQ. DNA for the CDR3: TGTGCCAGCAGCTCAGAAGTAGGGGTTAACTATGGCTACACCTTC. This codes for CASSSEVGVNYGYTF.

The V and J genes are TRBV29-1 and TRBJ2-2; D may be TRBD1 (6 bases). The CDR3 extends over 15 amino acids. CDR1 and CDR2 from the germline V gene are SQVTM and ANQGSEA. Trimming stripped 5 bases from V and 6 bases from J, with 19 bases between. CDR3 coding DNA: TGCAGCGTTACAGTAACAGGGATGCGCGCCGGGGAGCTGTTTTTT. It encodes CSVTVTGMRAGELFF.

The genes are TRBV4-1 and TRBJ1-5; D is unresolved. Trimming took 0 bases from V and 5 from J, leaving 8 bases between them. Germline values: CDR1 MGHRA, CDR2 YSYEKL. This CDR3 is built from 14 residues. The CDR3 DNA sequence: TGCGCCAGCAGCCAAGAAACGGGAGATCAGCCCCAGCATTTT. It codes for CASSQETGDQPQHF.

The J gene is TRBJ2-3, the V gene TRBV7-2, with TRBD2 matching 9 bases. V was pared by 4 bases and J by 1 base, with 9 bases of the junction left unmatched. The CDR3 loop spans 17 amino acids. Looked up from germline, CDR1 is SGHTA and CDR2 is FQGNSA. The DNA of the CDR3 is TGTGCCAGCAGCTCCTTCACTAGCGGGTGGGGCACAGATACGCAGTATTTT. The encoded protein is CASSSFTSGWGTDTQYF. The whole variable domain, remainder taken from reference TRBV7-2 and TRBJ2-3, is GAGVSQSPSNKVTEKGKDVELRCDPISGHTALYWYRQSLGQGLEFLIYFQGNSAPDKSGLPSDRFSAERTGGSVSTLTIQRTQQEDSAVYLCASSSFTSGWGTDTQYFGPGTRLTVL.

This clone occurred once. J is TRBJ2-1 and V is TRBV5-1, with no clear D. Germline V CDR1 and CDR2: SGHRS, YFSETQ. The CDR3 contains 16 residues. V was clipped by 0 bases and J by 6 bases, with 16 bases between them. The CDR3: CASSLGVGRNLNEQFF. The CDR3 DNA reads as TGCGCCAGCAGCTTGGGGGTCGGGCGAAATCTCAATGAGCAGTTCTTC.

The genes are TRBV11-2 and TRBJ2-2, with unresolved D. Germline-derived CDR1 and CDR2 are SGHAT and FQNNGV. Trimming removed 3 bases at V and 6 bases at J, with 5 bases between. The CDR3 is 12 amino acids. Written as DNA, the CDR3 is TGTGCCAGCAGCTTTGGCGCCGGGGAGCTGTTTTTT. Its protein product is CASSFGAGELFF.